This T cell receptor (beta chain) is drawn from a study of cytomegalovirus exposure and HLA in healthy donors. The study's findings and limits: In most subjects, TCR beta sequences reportedly gave accurate predictions of HLA-A and HLA-B alleles. A later analysis found that most CMV-associated TCR beta chains appeared HLA-restricted.

V lost 5 bases and J 6 bases, leaving 11 bases between the germline ends. Germline CDR1 MNHEY, CDR2 SMNVEV (reference sequence). The CDR3 spans 14 residues. The PCR made use of 60 Vbeta and 13 Jbeta primers. TCRdb's table, derived via immunoSEQ multiplex PCR, lists solely in-frame clones and lacks some. The sample carries 55,000 to 80,000 clones, about 75% recorded once. Points on this clone: Its antigen is not identified.

This TCR derives from a woman between 25 and 40 years old in good health and CMV-seropositive. Sequencing used PBMCs. The chain recombines TRBV27 with TRBJ2-6; D unresolved. Here the CDR3 reads CASSPSRVANVLTF. The CDR3 nucleotides are TGTGCCAGCAGTCCCTCGCGTGTGGCCAACGTCCTGACTTTC.